This is a list of T cell receptor beta chains from one sample in a study of regulatory T cells in long-lasting Graves disease. TCRdb recomputed calls from the multiplex PCR reads with MiXCR, one row per CDR3 protein. Among roughly 420,000 distinct CDR3 sequences, roughly 15% were seen once, and the ten largest hold approximately 17%. These data also featured in a second study, about T cells in Graves' hyperthyroidism and ophthalmopathy.

The sequencing here drew on peripheral blood mononuclear cells (PBMCs), taken at new diagnosis, from a patient treated with antithyroid drugs. The receptors shown here come from a woman aged 50 to 60 with Graves disease. Each CDR3 is given with its conserved first and last residue. A D gene is named only where the DNA matches it firmly. Clone size, where shown, is once, few, many, or a class for clones that have expanded.

J gene: TRBJ2-4; CDR3 length: 16; D gene: NA; V gene: TRBV7-8; clone size: NA; CDR3 DNA: TGTGCCAGCAGCTTAGTTGAAGGGCCCACCAAAAACATTCAGTACTTC; CDR3 protein: CASSLVEGPTKNIQYF
J gene: TRBJ1-5; CDR3 length: 14; D gene: NA; V gene: TRBV15; clone size: many; CDR3 DNA: TGTGCCACCAGCAGAGAAGGGAGTTTGCAGCCCCAGCATTTT; CDR3 protein: CATSREGSLQPQHF
J gene: TRBJ1-5; CDR3 length: 14; D gene: NA; V gene: TRBV20-1; clone size: few; CDR3 DNA: TGCAGTGCCCCCGACTTTCTTAGCAATCAGCCCCAGCATTTT; CDR3 protein: CSAPDFLSNQPQHF
J gene: TRBJ2-1; CDR3 length: 15; D gene: TRBD2; V gene: TRBV6-1; clone size: many; CDR3 DNA: TGTGCCAGCAGAACAACTAGCGGGGCCAACAATGAGCAGTTCTTC; CDR3 protein: CASRTTSGANNEQFF
J gene: TRBJ2-1; CDR3 length: 15; D gene: NA; V gene: TRBV19; clone size: few; CDR3 DNA: TGTGCCAGTAGTATGTTTGACTCCGTGAACAATGAGCAGTTCTTC; CDR3 protein: CASSMFDSVNNEQFF
J gene: TRBJ2-7; CDR3 length: 13; D gene: TRBD1; V gene: TRBV20-1; clone size: many; CDR3 DNA: TGCAGTGCTCCCGGACAGGGTCCCTACGAGCAGTACTTC; CDR3 protein: CSAPGQGPYEQYF
J gene: TRBJ2-1; CDR3 length: 16; D gene: TRBD1; V gene: TRBV24-1; clone size: many; CDR3 DNA: TGTGCCACCAGTGAGATGGACAGGGCACCTTACAATGAGCAGTTCTTC; CDR3 protein: CATSEMDRAPYNEQFF
J gene: TRBJ1-4; CDR3 length: 11; D gene: NA; V gene: TRBV13; clone size: many; CDR3 DNA: TGTGCCAGCAGCCTATACGGAAAACTGTTTTTT; CDR3 protein: CASSLYGKLFF
J gene: TRBJ2-3; CDR3 length: 14; D gene: NA; V gene: TRBV19; clone size: few; CDR3 DNA: TGTGCCAGTAGTATCAATGGCGCCACAGATACGCAGTATTTT; CDR3 protein: CASSINGATDTQYF
J gene: TRBJ2-1; CDR3 length: 15; D gene: NA; V gene: TRBV10-3; clone size: NA; CDR3 DNA: TGTGCCACGAAGGCGCCTAGACGTCTCTACAATGAGCAGTTCTTC; CDR3 protein: CATKAPRRLYNEQFF
J gene: TRBJ2-7; CDR3 length: 15; D gene: TRBD2; V gene: TRBV11-2; clone size: many; CDR3 DNA: TGTGCCAGCAGCCGACTAGCGGGAGTTGCCTACGAGCAGTACTTC; CDR3 protein: CASSRLAGVAYEQYF
J gene: TRBJ2-7; CDR3 length: 16; D gene: TRBD1; V gene: TRBV7-9; clone size: few; CDR3 DNA: TGTGCCAGCAGCTTAGAGGGGACAGGACTCGCTTACGAGCAGTACTTC; CDR3 protein: CASSLEGTGLAYEQYF
J gene: TRBJ1-2; CDR3 length: 13; D gene: TRBD1; V gene: TRBV30; clone size: NA; CDR3 DNA: TGTGCCTGGAATGGGGGACAGACATATGGCTACACCTTC; CDR3 protein: CAWNGGQTYGYTF
J gene: TRBJ2-1; CDR3 length: 15; D gene: TRBD2; V gene: TRBV6-1; clone size: many; CDR3 DNA: TGTGCCAGCTCCCATGAGCTAGCGGGAGGGGATGAGCAGTTCTTC; CDR3 protein: CASSHELAGGDEQFF
J gene: TRBJ2-7; CDR3 length: 14; D gene: NA; V gene: TRBV14; clone size: few; CDR3 DNA: TGTGCCAGCAGCCAAAAGGTGGGACCCTACGAGCAGTACTTC; CDR3 protein: CASSQKVGPYEQYF
J gene: TRBJ1-3; CDR3 length: 15; D gene: NA; V gene: TRBV2; clone size: NA; CDR3 DNA: TGTGCCAGCAGTGAACGGGTATTCTCTGGAAACACCATATATTTT; CDR3 protein: CASSERVFSGNTIYF
J gene: TRBJ2-3; CDR3 length: 13; D gene: NA; V gene: TRBV11-2; clone size: many; CDR3 DNA: TGTGCCAGCAGTTTTGGCGGGTCGGATACGCAGTATTTT; CDR3 protein: CASSFGGSDTQYF
J gene: TRBJ2-5; CDR3 length: 15; D gene: NA; V gene: TRBV5-5; clone size: many; CDR3 DNA: TGTGCCAGCAGCTCTTTGTTGCAGGCCAGGGAGACCCAGTACTTC; CDR3 protein: CASSSLLQARETQYF
J gene: TRBJ2-3; CDR3 length: 15; D gene: TRBD2; V gene: TRBV7-3; clone size: NA; CDR3 DNA: TGTGCCAGCAGTCCGACTAGCGGTGGCACAGATACGCAGTGTTTT; CDR3 protein: CASSPTSGGTDTQCF
J gene: TRBJ2-7; CDR3 length: 13; D gene: NA; V gene: TRBV27; clone size: many; CDR3 DNA: TGTGCCAGCAGTTTATATCGGGGTTCCGAGCAGTACTTC; CDR3 protein: CASSLYRGSEQYF
J gene: TRBJ2-7; CDR3 length: 17; D gene: NA; V gene: TRBV7-9; clone size: NA; CDR3 DNA: TGTGCCAGCAGCGCGCAGGTTCAGACGGCGTGGTCGGGGGAGCAGTACTTC; CDR3 protein: CASSAQVQTAWSGEQYF
J gene: TRBJ1-5; CDR3 length: 16; D gene: NA; V gene: TRBV10-3; clone size: many; CDR3 DNA: TGTGCCATCAGTGAGTCGGTGGGGTTTGGAAATCAGCCCCAGCATTTT; CDR3 protein: CAISESVGFGNQPQHF
J gene: TRBJ2-5; CDR3 length: 13; D gene: NA; V gene: TRBV29-1; clone size: NA; CDR3 DNA: TGCAGCGTTCTCGGACCAAGACAAGAGACCCAGTACTTC; CDR3 protein: CSVLGPRQETQYF
J gene: TRBJ2-1; CDR3 length: 16; D gene: TRBD2; V gene: TRBV19; clone size: few; CDR3 DNA: TGTGCCAGTAGTCCCTTAGCGGGAGGAGTCTACAATGAGCAGTTCTTC; CDR3 protein: CASSPLAGGVYNEQFF
J gene: TRBJ2-1; CDR3 length: 18; D gene: TRBD2; V gene: TRBV6-1; clone size: many; CDR3 DNA: TGTGCCAGCAGTGAAAGCAACCGAGCGGGAGACAGTATCCATGAGCAGTTCTTC; CDR3 protein: CASSESNRAGDSIHEQFF
J gene: TRBJ2-7; CDR3 length: 13; D gene: NA; V gene: TRBV10-3; clone size: few; CDR3 DNA: TGTGCCATCGGAGGGGACCTCTCCTACGAGCAGTACTTC; CDR3 protein: CAIGGDLSYEQYF
J gene: TRBJ2-4; CDR3 length: 14; D gene: NA; V gene: TRBV6-1; clone size: many; CDR3 DNA: TGTGCCAGCACCCCGGACCTAGCCAAAAACATTCAGTACTTC; CDR3 protein: CASTPDLAKNIQYF
J gene: TRBJ2-1; CDR3 length: 16; D gene: TRBD2; V gene: TRBV9; clone size: many; CDR3 DNA: TGTGCCAGCAGCCCCCGACGGAAACTAGCGCCGAATGAGCAGTTCTTC; CDR3 protein: CASSPRRKLAPNEQFF
J gene: TRBJ2-7; CDR3 length: 14; D gene: TRBD2; V gene: TRBV28; clone size: many; CDR3 DNA: TGTGCCAGCAGTGGGATGGGACTAACCTACGAGCAGTACTTC; CDR3 protein: CASSGMGLTYEQYF
J gene: TRBJ2-7; CDR3 length: 14; D gene: TRBD2; V gene: TRBV2; clone size: many; CDR3 DNA: TGTGCCAGCAGTGAGCGACTAGCGTACTACGAGCAGTACTTC; CDR3 protein: CASSERLAYYEQYF
J gene: TRBJ2-5; CDR3 length: 17; D gene: TRBD2; V gene: TRBV28; clone size: NA; CDR3 DNA: TGTGCCAGCAGACCACACCTAGCGGGAGGCTTCCAAGAGGCCCAGTACTTC; CDR3 protein: CASRPHLAGGFQEAQYF
J gene: TRBJ2-7; CDR3 length: 13; D gene: NA; V gene: TRBV9; clone size: NA; CDR3 DNA: TGTGCCAGCAGCGCTACAGGGAGCCACGAGCAGTACTTC; CDR3 protein: CASSATGSHEQYF
J gene: TRBJ1-5; CDR3 length: 13; D gene: NA; V gene: TRBV30; clone size: few; CDR3 DNA: TGTGCCTGGAGTGCCCAGGGGAAACAGCCCCAGCATTTT; CDR3 protein: CAWSAQGKQPQHF
J gene: TRBJ2-5; CDR3 length: 14; D gene: NA; V gene: TRBV11-2; clone size: many; CDR3 DNA: TGTGCCAGCAGCTCCCCTTTGGGCCGGGAGACCCAGTACTTC; CDR3 protein: CASSSPLGRETQYF
J gene: TRBJ1-4; CDR3 length: 16; D gene: NA; V gene: TRBV28; clone size: many; CDR3 DNA: TGTGCCAGCAGTTTAAATCCGGACGGGTCCAATGAAAAACTGTTTTTT; CDR3 protein: CASSLNPDGSNEKLFF
J gene: TRBJ2-7; CDR3 length: 13; D gene: TRBD2; V gene: TRBV28; clone size: many; CDR3 DNA: TGTGCCAGCAGTCCCCCGGGAGGGAACGAGCAGTACTTC; CDR3 protein: CASSPPGGNEQYF
J gene: TRBJ2-7; CDR3 length: 15; D gene: TRBD2; V gene: TRBV19; clone size: few; CDR3 DNA: TGTGCCAGTAGTATGGGACTAGCGTCCTCCTACGAGCAGTACTTC; CDR3 protein: CASSMGLASSYEQYF
J gene: TRBJ2-2; CDR3 length: 14; D gene: TRBD1; V gene: TRBV27; clone size: many; CDR3 DNA: TGTGCCAGCACCCTGACAGGGAGCACCGGGGAGCTGTTTTTT; CDR3 protein: CASTLTGSTGELFF
J gene: TRBJ2-2; CDR3 length: 16; D gene: TRBD1; V gene: TRBV10-3; clone size: many; CDR3 DNA: TGTGCCATCAGCCAGTCCGGGACAGGGAACACCGGGGAGCTGTTTTTT; CDR3 protein: CAISQSGTGNTGELFF
J gene: TRBJ1-2; CDR3 length: 12; D gene: NA; V gene: TRBV5-1; clone size: NA; CDR3 DNA: TGCGCCAGCAGTCCAGGGGAGTTTGGCTACACCTTC; CDR3 protein: CASSPGEFGYTF
J gene: TRBJ1-4; CDR3 length: 17; D gene: TRBD1; V gene: TRBV11-3; clone size: NA; CDR3 DNA: TGTGCCAGCAGCCGCGGGACAGGGCCTGCAACTAATGAAAAACTGTTTTTT; CDR3 protein: CASSRGTGPATNEKLFF
J gene: TRBJ2-1; CDR3 length: 13; D gene: NA; V gene: TRBV5-5; clone size: NA; CDR3 DNA: TGTGCCAGCAGCCCCAGGGTTTTCGCTGAGCAGTTCTTC; CDR3 protein: CASSPRVFAEQFF
J gene: TRBJ2-7; CDR3 length: 13; D gene: TRBD1; V gene: TRBV5-1; clone size: NA; CDR3 DNA: TGCGCCAGCACGGAGACAGGGGCCTACGAGCAGTACTTC; CDR3 protein: CASTETGAYEQYF
J gene: TRBJ2-3; CDR3 length: 14; D gene: NA; V gene: TRBV28; clone size: many; CDR3 DNA: TGTGCCAGCAGTTCTTTAGGCGGCACAGATACGCAGTATTTT; CDR3 protein: CASSSLGGTDTQYF
J gene: TRBJ2-7; CDR3 length: 15; D gene: NA; V gene: TRBV10-3; clone size: few; CDR3 DNA: TGTGCCATCAGTGAGGGCACTAGAGCCTCCTACGAGCAGTACTTC; CDR3 protein: CAISEGTRASYEQYF
J gene: TRBJ2-7; CDR3 length: 15; D gene: NA; V gene: TRBV4-1; clone size: few; CDR3 DNA: TGCGCCAGCAGCCAAGAAACAGGCCTCTCCTACGAGCAGTACTTC; CDR3 protein: CASSQETGLSYEQYF
J gene: TRBJ2-3; CDR3 length: 18; D gene: NA; V gene: TRBV14; clone size: few; CDR3 DNA: TGTGCCAGCAGCCAAGAGGTCAGAACGAGGACCTGGGCGGATACGCAGTATTTT; CDR3 protein: CASSQEVRTRTWADTQYF
J gene: TRBJ2-7; CDR3 length: 12; D gene: NA; V gene: TRBV29-1; clone size: NA; CDR3 DNA: TGCAGCGCTGATACAGGAGCCTACGAGCAGTACTTC; CDR3 protein: CSADTGAYEQYF
J gene: TRBJ1-1; CDR3 length: 14; D gene: NA; V gene: TRBV20-1; clone size: many; CDR3 DNA: TGCAGTGCTAGCCCGGGACGGCTGAACACTGAAGCTTTCTTT; CDR3 protein: CSASPGRLNTEAFF
J gene: TRBJ1-2; CDR3 length: 13; D gene: TRBD1; V gene: TRBV10-3; clone size: NA; CDR3 DNA: TGTGCCATCAGTGAGCCCAACAGGGGGAGTCACACCTTC; CDR3 protein: CAISEPNRGSHTF
J gene: TRBJ2-2; CDR3 length: 14; D gene: NA; V gene: TRBV11-3; clone size: NA; CDR3 DNA: TGTGCCAGCAGCTTGGGACATAACACCGGGGAGCTGTTTTTT; CDR3 protein: CASSLGHNTGELFF
J gene: TRBJ2-7; CDR3 length: 15; D gene: NA; V gene: TRBV27; clone size: NA; CDR3 DNA: TGTGCCAGCAGCCCGAGGAGGGGGGGCCTCTACGAGCAGTACTTC; CDR3 protein: CASSPRRGGLYEQYF
J gene: TRBJ1-3; CDR3 length: 17; D gene: TRBD1; V gene: TRBV28; clone size: many; CDR3 DNA: TGTGCCAGCAGTTTATTGCGGACAGGGGCCTCTGGAAACACCATATATTTT; CDR3 protein: CASSLLRTGASGNTIYF
J gene: TRBJ2-7; CDR3 length: 14; D gene: NA; V gene: TRBV7-9; clone size: many; CDR3 DNA: TGTGCCAGCAGCTCAACAGGGACCTCCTACGAGCAGTACTTC; CDR3 protein: CASSSTGTSYEQYF
J gene: TRBJ1-1; CDR3 length: 14; D gene: NA; V gene: TRBV2; clone size: many; CDR3 DNA: TGTGCCAGCAGGAGACAGGACATGAACACTGAAGCTTTCTTT; CDR3 protein: CASRRQDMNTEAFF
J gene: TRBJ1-2; CDR3 length: 15; D gene: TRBD1; V gene: TRBV12-3/TRBV12-4; clone size: NA; CDR3 DNA: TGTGCCAGCAGTTTTGACGGGACAGTCAATGGTGGCTACACCTTC; CDR3 protein: CASSFDGTVNGGYTF